Presented here are 12 T cell receptor beta chains from one specimen sequenced in a study of T cell responses to AZD1222 COVID-19 vaccine. TCRdb's copy holds only in-frame clones and misses some; the assay was immunoSEQ multiplex PCR. Of about 150,000 clones listed, about 88% are singletons. The starting material was peripheral blood, obtained after recovery from COVID-19. Source of these receptors: an adult who had recovered from COVID-19.

This sequence joins TRBV28 and TRBJ1-2; 7 nucleotides agree with TRBD1. V lost 3 bases, J lost 6 bases, and 10 bases stayed unmatched. The CDR3 runs 15 residues. Germline CDR1 and CDR2: MDHEN and SYDVKM. CDR3 nucleotide sequence: TGTGCCAGCAGTTTGTTTCGGCAGGGGGTTAATGGCTACACCTTC. This sequence encodes CASSLFRQGVNGYTF.

The chain employs TRBV19 and TRBJ1-1; TRBD1 agrees at 10 bases. The CDR3 has 14 amino acids. V was clipped by 4 bases and J by 4 bases; unmatched bases: 3. Germline loops: CDR1 LNHDA, CDR2 SQIVND (reference sequence). The CDR3 protein is CASSKDRGGTEAFF. CDR3 sequence (DNA): TGTGCCAGTAGTAAGGACAGGGGGGGCACTGAAGCTTTCTTT.

The chain has TRBV5-6 and TRBJ1-5; a weak D match, TRBD1 (6 bases). This CDR3 region has 14 residues. The V gene's germline CDR1 is SGHDT and CDR2 YYEEEE. Deletions cut 0 bases from V and 5 bases from J, with 9 bases between. CDR3 region: CASSLVGGDQPQHF. CDR3 DNA: TGTGCCAGCAGCTTGGTAGGGGGGGATCAGCCCCAGCATTTT.

The chain recombines TRBV4-1 with TRBJ1-1, with D possibly TRBD1 on 5 matching bases. The CDR3 has 15 residues. V shed 0 bases and J shed 3 bases, with 11 bases lying between them. Per the germline V gene, CDR1 is MGHRA and CDR2 is YSYEKL. The CDR3 spells CASSQDGGTDTEAFF. DNA of the CDR3: TGCGCCAGCAGCCAAGATGGGGGGACGGACACTGAAGCTTTCTTT.

The rearrangement joins TRBV28 to TRBJ1-5; TRBD1 agrees at 7 bases. The CDR3 extends over 15 amino acids. Germline V gives CDR1 MDHEN, CDR2 SYDVKM. V was clipped by 5 bases and J by 5 bases; unmatched bases: 9. This CDR3 reads CASSQGGGPYQPQHF. The CDR3 coding sequence is TGTGCCAGCAGTCAGGGAGGGGGCCCGTATCAGCCCCAGCATTTT.

The rearrangement uses TRBV5-1 and TRBJ1-1; D might be TRBD1 (5 bases). Germline CDR1 is SGHRS and CDR2 is YFSETQ. This CDR3 contains 15 residues. Trimming cost V 0 bases and J 1 base, with 10 bases left between them. The chain's CDR3 is CASSLDRRPNTEAFF. CDR3 nucleotide sequence: TGCGCCAGCAGCTTGGACAGGAGGCCGAACACTGAAGCTTTCTTT.

V gene TRBV7-9 combines with J gene TRBJ1-2; perhaps TRBD1 as D (5 bases). Trimming pared 1 base from V and 5 bases from J, leaving 11 bases between. The CDR3 is 14 residues long. CDR1 and CDR2 from the germline V gene are SEHNR and FQNEAQ (reference sequence). CDR3 sequence: CASSLEGKGYGYTF. The CDR3, as DNA: TGTGCCAGCAGCTTAGAGGGGAAGGGGTATGGCTACACCTTC. Supplemented by reference TRBV7-9 and TRBJ1-2, the full variable domain reads DTGVSQNPRHKITKRGQNVTFRCDPISEHNRLYWYRQTLGQGPEFLTYFQNEAQLEKSRLLSDRFSAERPKGSFSTLEIQRTEQGDSAMYLCASSLEGKGYGYTFGSGTRLTVV.

J is TRBJ1-2 and V is TRBV12-2; the table's D gene call, TRBD1, was not cross checked with the DNA. TRBV12-2 is flagged as a pseudogene. The CDR3 is made up of 15 amino acids. In DNA form, the CDR3 reads TGTGCAAGTCGTGCCGGGACAGGGGAAAGTTATGGCTACACCTTC. As protein: CASRAGTGESYGYTF.

The chain has TRBV9 and TRBJ1-1; D is perhaps TRBD1 (5 bases). V was pared by 0 bases and J by 7 bases, with 16 bases between. This CDR3 has 15 residues. Germline CDR1 and CDR2: SGDLS and YYNGEE. CDR3 sequence reads: CASSVAGAGRGEAFF. CDR3 in DNA: TGTGCCAGCAGCGTAGCTGGGGCAGGCCGGGGTGAAGCTTTCTTT.

This clone was seen only once. The V and J genes are TRBV6-1 and TRBJ1-1, with D perhaps TRBD1 (5 bases). Trimming cost V 3 bases and J 4 bases, with 15 bases left between them. The germline V gene encodes CDR1 MNHNS and CDR2 SASEGT. The CDR3 totals 15 residues. As DNA, the CDR3 is TGTGCCAGCAGTGACCGGGACCTAGGCGTCACTGAAGCTTTCTTT. Amino acids: CASSDRDLGVTEAFF.

The chain is built from TRBV19 and TRBJ2-2, with a possible D match to TRBD2 (6 bases). V was shortened by 2 bases and J by 1 base, with 14 bases between the two germline ends. CDR1 and CDR2 (germline): LNHDA, SQIVND (reference sequence). This CDR3 has 17 residues. CDR3 region: CASSIRLGTQNTGELFF. CDR3 sequence (DNA): TGTGCCAGTAGTATACGACTCGGGACTCAGAACACCGGGGAGCTGTTTTTT. Based on the CDR3 plus reference TRBV19 and TRBJ2-2, the full variable domain is DGGITQSPKYLFRKEGQNVTLSCEQNLNHDAMYWYRQDPGQGLRLIYYSQIVNDFQKGDIAEGYSVSREKKESFPLTVTSAQKNPTAFYLCASSIRLGTQNTGELFFGEGSRLTVL.

This sequence joins TRBV5-1 and TRBJ2-3; 7 bases line up with TRBD1. The CDR3 contains 14 residues. J lost 2 bases, V lost 6 bases, and 6 bases had no gene match. Germline values: CDR1 SGHRS, CDR2 YFSETQ. CDR3 in amino acids: CASNRDRITDTQYF. The CDR3 nucleotides are TGCGCCAGCAACCGGGACAGAATCACAGATACGCAGTATTTT.